This TCR beta chain derives from a study of blood T cells in healthy people across ages. The study, taken as a whole, reports: Versus aged donors, long-lived donors had higher diversity and more naive CD4+ cells. Age brought a roughly linear fall in TCR beta diversity measured per million T cells.

Trimming cost V 5 bases and J 2 bases; bases outside gene matches: 12. Germline V gene lookup returns CDR1 SGHVS and CDR2 FNYEAQ. The CDR3 is made up of 18 amino acids. A second PCR, run for about 6 to 11 cycles, used a sample-barcoded 5' primer plus a J-beta primer mix. Every cDNA molecule carried a tag from a template-switch adaptor bearing 12 random nucleotides. TCRdb re-called the 5' RACE reads with MiXCR, one entry per CDR3 protein. Of roughly 1.4 million distinct CDR3 sequences listed, roughly 60% are singletons. Every donor contributed approximately 10 milliliters of peripheral blood by blood draw. Regarding this clonotype: The antigen is unknown.

The sequenced material came from blood. The rearrangement links TRBV7-6 to TRBJ2-6; 7 positions match TRBD2. This clonotype was sampled from a man aged 18 to 30 in good health. The CDR3 reads CASSLREAVFTGANVLTF. CDR3 bases: TGTGCCAGCAGCCTACGGGAGGCAGTGTTCACTGGGGCCAACGTCCTGACTTTC.